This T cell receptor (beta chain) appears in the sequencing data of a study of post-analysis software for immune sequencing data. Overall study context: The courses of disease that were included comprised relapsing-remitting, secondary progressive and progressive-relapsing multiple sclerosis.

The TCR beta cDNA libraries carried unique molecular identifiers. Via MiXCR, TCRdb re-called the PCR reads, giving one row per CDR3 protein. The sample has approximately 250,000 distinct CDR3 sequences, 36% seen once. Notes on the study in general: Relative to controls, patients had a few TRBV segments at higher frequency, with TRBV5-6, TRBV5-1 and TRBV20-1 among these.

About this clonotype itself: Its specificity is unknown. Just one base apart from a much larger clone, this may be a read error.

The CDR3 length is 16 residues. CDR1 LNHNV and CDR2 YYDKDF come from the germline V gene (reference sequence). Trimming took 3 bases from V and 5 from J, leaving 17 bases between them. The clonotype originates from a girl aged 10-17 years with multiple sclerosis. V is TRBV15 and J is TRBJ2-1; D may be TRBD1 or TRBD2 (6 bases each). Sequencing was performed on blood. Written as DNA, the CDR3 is TGTGCCACCAGCAGGCCACCGGGACGGGGGCACAATGAGCAGTTCTTC. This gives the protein CATSRPPGRGHNEQFF.